Below, one T cell receptor (beta chain) is given with its context. Its antigen is not known. Trimming removed 0 bases from V and 6 bases from J, with 11 bases in between. The CDR3 consists of 14 residues. CDR1 and CDR2 from the germline V gene are LNHNV and YYDKDF (reference sequence). Profiling of TCR beta VDJ combinations and CDR3 sequences used genomic DNA as template. TCRdb reprocessed the reads via MiXCR and lists one record per CDR3 protein. This table holds about 160,000 distinct CDR3 sequences, 70% to 75% found once. This entry is derived from a study of CD8+CD57+ T cells in acquired aplastic anemia. Study in general: Across the sorted CD4+ and CD8+ cells, DNA amounts averaged about 3 ug. Notes on the study in general: Between the patient and control groups, CD8+ Simpson's diversity did not differ significantly. Common to patients and controls were around 30 CD8+ CDR3 sequences.

Only patients with CD8+CD57+ cell expansion on flow cytometry were chosen for sequencing. With no exception, the patients had severe acquired aplastic anemia. The receptor was derived from a human donor with aplastic anemia. Sequenced material: sorted CD4+, CD8+, or CD8+CD57+ T cells (not recorded which) from PBMCs. The rearrangement joins TRBV15 to TRBJ1-2, with no clear D. CDR3: CATSRDPGVDGYTF. The DNA of the CDR3 is TGTGCCACCAGCAGAGATCCAGGCGTGGATGGCTACACCTTC. The entire variable domain, with the rest obtained from reference TRBV15 and TRBJ1-2, is as follows: DAMVIQNPRYQVTQFGKPVTLSCSQTLNHNVMYWYQQKSSQAPKLLFHYYDKDFNNEADTPDNFQSRRPNTSFCFLDIRSPGLGDTAMYLCATSRDPGVDGYTFGSGTRLTVV.